These 20 T cell receptor beta chains came from one sample sequenced in a study of blood T cells in healthy people across ages (dated by TCRdb to about 2015). Libraries were prepared through 5' RACE. The data were produced on an Illumina HiSeq 2500. A second PCR of about 6 to 12 cycles was run with a J-beta primer mix and a sample-barcoded 5' primer. TCRdb reran the public reads through fastp at Q25 and MiXCR, keeping productive beta chains. Duplicate CDR3 protein sequences are folded into a single record with the most common DNA and genes. Counted in this sample were 700,000 or so distinct CDR3 sequences; 22% of them appeared once. The ten largest account for around a fifth of the sample. The specimen sequenced was blood. All receptors derive from a man in his 70s in good health.

This chain connects TRBV12-5 to TRBJ2-1, with D perhaps TRBD2 (6 bases). Trimming cost V 2 bases and J 8 bases, with 13 bases left between them. Per germline, CDR1 LGHNT and CDR2 FRNRAP. The length of the CDR3 is 14 residues. The CDR3 sequence is CASGLTGGWDEQFF. CDR3 bases: TGTGCTAGTGGTTTGACTGGGGGGTGGGATGAGCAGTTCTTC.

This clonotype was picked up a small number of times. A much larger clonotype is one base distant, so this may be a read error. The gene calls are TRBV28 and TRBJ1-4; D gene uncertain. V was clipped by 2 bases and J by 0 bases, with 7 bases between them. Germline assignment: CDR1 MDHEN and CDR2 SYDVKM. This CDR3 contains 15 residues. CDR3 coding DNA: TGTGCCAGCAGTTTAAAAGGTACAACTAATGAAAAACTGTTTTTT. Protein product: CASSLKGTTNEKLFF.

With regard to this clonotype: The CDR3 ends on some other residue instead of the conserved phenylalanine or tryptophan, so this is likely a read error. J is TRBJ1-3 and V is TRBV7-2; D gene unclear. This CDR3 is 13 amino acids long. With 1 base removed from V and 1 base from J, the gap between germline ends came to 2 bases. The germline V gene encodes CDR1 SGHTA and CDR2 FQGNSA. This chain's CDR3 is CASSLGSGNTIYS. CDR3 DNA sequence: TGTGCCAGCAGCTTAGGGTCTGGAAACACCATATATTCT.

In its sample, this clonotype was seen many times. J is TRBJ1-1 and V is TRBV12-3 or TRBV12-4, with 7 bases matching TRBD1. The CDR3 contains 13 residues. V gave up 5 bases and J gave up 4 bases; unmatched junction bases: 4. In DNA form, the CDR3 reads TGTGCCAGCAGTCCCGCAGGGGGCACTGAAGCTTTCTTT. The encoded protein is CASSPAGGTEAFF.

This clonotype was observed a few times. The V gene is TRBV7-2, the J gene TRBJ2-3; possible D gene TRBD1, 5 bases. The CDR3 extends over 18 amino acids. V was shortened by 1 base and J by 0 bases, with 17 bases between the two germline ends. Germline lookup yields CDR1 SGHTA and CDR2 FQGNSA. The CDR3 region has the DNA TGTGCCAGCAGCTTAGTGGGTTTAGGGGCAGGGAGCACAGATACGCAGTATTTT. This gives the protein CASSLVGLGAGSTDTQYF.

This sequence joins TRBV7-9 and TRBJ2-2, with D perhaps being TRBD1 or TRBD2 (5 bases each). Germline lookup yields CDR1 SEHNR and CDR2 FQNEAQ (reference sequence). The CDR3 length is 16 residues. The germline V and J ends were trimmed by 5 bases and 1 base, with 14 bases remaining between them. The CDR3 bases are TGTGCCAGCAGCCCACCGGGACCACTGAACACCGGGGAGCTGTTTTTT. Translated: CASSPPGPLNTGELFF.

The rearrangement uses TRBV12-3 or TRBV12-4 and TRBJ2-6; D not resolved. V was shortened by 3 bases and J by 1 base, with 10 bases between the two germline ends. The length of the CDR3 is 16 residues. The CDR3 DNA reads TGTGCCAGCAGTTTGTCCCCTAGGTCTGGGGCCAACGTCCTGACTTTC. It codes for CASSLSPRSGANVLTF.

The chain links TRBV11-2 to TRBJ2-3, with 8 bases aligning to TRBD2. Germline V gives CDR1 SGHAT, CDR2 FQNNGV. This CDR3 is built from 15 residues. Trimming at V came to 5 bases and at J to 8 bases, leaving 12 bases not matched to a gene. The chain's CDR3 is CASSPTSGEWGTQYF. The CDR3, as DNA: TGTGCCAGCAGCCCAACTAGCGGCGAGTGGGGTACGCAGTATTTT.

The chain recombines TRBV14 with TRBJ2-7; unclear D gene. Looked up from germline, CDR1 is SGHDN and CDR2 is FVKESK. There are 14 residues in the CDR3. Trimming cost V 4 bases and J 2 bases, with 12 bases left between them. The CDR3 here is CASSLVGGAYEQYV. CDR3 DNA: TGTGCCAGCAGCCTGGTCGGTGGAGCCTACGAGCAGTACGTC.

In its sample, this clonotype was seen a few times. This sequence joins TRBV7-2 and TRBJ2-3, with 9 positions matching TRBD2. This CDR3 spans 15 amino acids. V was clipped by 6 bases and J by 4 bases; unmatched bases: 8. Germline CDR1 reads SGHTA; CDR2 reads FQGNSA. The CDR3 DNA reads TGTGCCAGCAGACTAGCGGGTCAGGCCGCAGATACGCAGTATTTT. It translates to CASRLAGQAADTQYF.

This clonotype was counted ten times or more. The chain recombines TRBV28 with TRBJ2-1; D is perhaps TRBD1 (5 bases). Germline V gene data show CDR1 as MDHEN and CDR2 as SYDVKM. V was clipped by 1 base and J by 0 bases, with 10 bases between them. The CDR3 contains 16 residues. CDR3 DNA sequence: TGTGCCAGCAGTTTATCAGGGCTCAGCTCCTACAATGAGCAGTTCTTC. This sequence encodes CASSLSGLSSYNEQFF. The full variable domain, its missing parts supplied by reference TRBV28 and TRBJ2-1, is DVKVTQSSRYLVKRTGEKVFLECVQDMDHENMFWYRQDPGLGLRLIYFSYDVKMKEKGDIPEGYSVSREKKERFSLILESASTNQTSMYLCASSLSGLSSYNEQFFGPGTRLTVL.

In regard to this clonotype: A read error may account for a junction end that differs from germline. The chain links TRBV4-3 to TRBJ2-3; 11 bases agree with TRBD2. CDR1 LGHNA and CDR2 YSLEER come from the germline V gene. The CDR3 is 15 residues long. Here the CDR3 reads CAGSSLAGGTDTQYF. CDR3 coding DNA: TGCGCCGGCAGTAGTCTAGCGGGAGGTACAGATACGCAGTATTTT.

Note on this clonotype: At one end, the junction sequence differs from germline, possibly due to a read error. The CDR3 region has the DNA TGCGCCAGCAGTTTAGCGAAACTAGCGGGGGACACCGGGGAGCTGTTTTTT. Its protein is CASSLAKLAGDTGELFF. The genes are TRBV12-3 or TRBV12-4 and TRBJ2-2; TRBD2 matches 11 bases. The CDR3 extends over 17 amino acids.

CDR3 DNA sequence: TGTGCCAGCAGCTTAGAGTCAGGGGGCTACGAGCAGTACGTC. This sequence encodes CASSLESGGYEQYV. The chain is built from TRBV7-2 and TRBJ2-7, with 7 bases matching TRBD1. Germline V CDR1 and CDR2: SGHTA, FQGNSA. This CDR3 is built from 14 residues. The J segment lost 3 bases and the V segment lost 1 base, leaving 3 bases of the junction unmatched.

The chain couples TRBV28 to TRBJ2-4; 10 bases align to TRBD1. V lost 3 bases to trimming and J lost 9 bases; unmatched junction nucleotides: 5. This CDR3 spans 14 amino acids. Germline CDR1 MDHEN, CDR2 SYDVKM. CDR3 region: CASSLGTGVLIQYF. CDR3 coding DNA: TGTGCCAGCAGTTTGGGGACAGGGGTGCTCATTCAGTACTTC. The variable domain in full, with the rest retrieved from reference TRBV28 and TRBJ2-4, is DVKVTQSSRYLVKRTGEKVFLECVQDMDHENMFWYRQDPGLGLRLIYFSYDVKMKEKGDIPEGYSVSREKKERFSLILESASTNQTSMYLCASSLGTGVLIQYFGAGTRLSVL.

The rearrangement links TRBV7-2 to TRBJ2-7, with D hard to call. The end of the DNA aligns better with TRBJ2-1, so the J call may be wrong. Germline CDR1 SGHTA, CDR2 FQGNSA. CDR3 length: 14 amino acids. In DNA, the CDR3 is TGTGCCAGCAGCTTAAGTCCTACCTACAATGAGCAGTTCTTC. Amino acid sequence: CASSLSPTYNEQFF.

This rearrangement joins TRBV5-1 to TRBJ1-6; 7 bases are shared with TRBD1. This CDR3 is 14 amino acids long. From germline, CDR1 is SGHRS and CDR2 YFSETQ. Trimming cost V 3 bases and J 5 bases; bases outside gene matches: 2. DNA for the CDR3: TGCGCCAGCAGCTACCAGGGGGATAATTCACCCCTCCACTTT. Its translation: CASSYQGDNSPLHF.

This clonotype was detected only a few times. The V call is TRBV27, the J call TRBJ2-1, with a possible D match to TRBD2 (7 bases). Germline V gene lookup returns CDR1 MNHEY and CDR2 SMNVEV (reference sequence). Deletions cut 1 base from V and 5 bases from J, with 21 bases between. The CDR3 runs 18 residues. For the CDR3, the DNA is TGTGCCAGCAGTTTATTCCTTCGGGGGGCAGGCTCTGACAATGAGCAGTTCTTC. This codes for CASSLFLRGAGSDNEQFF.

This chain uses TRBV19 with TRBJ2-4, with D perhaps given as TRBD1 or TRBD2 (5 bases each). The CDR3 runs 14 residues. CDR1 is LNHDA, CDR2 SQIVND, per germline (reference sequence). V dropped 1 base and J dropped 9 bases, with 13 bases sitting between them. As DNA, the CDR3 is TGTGCCAGTAGTATAGGGCCGGGGCAGACCATTCAGTACTTC. Protein product: CASSIGPGQTIQYF.

This chain joins TRBV6-5 and TRBJ2-1; the D gene could be TRBD1 or TRBD2 (5 bases each). V was trimmed by 3 bases and J by 5 bases, leaving 20 bases between them. Germline V gives CDR1 MNHEY, CDR2 SVGAGI. The CDR3 contains 17 residues. The CDR3 nucleotides read TGTGCCAGCAGTTATTCCCCGGACACCCAGCGGAACAATGAGCAGTTCTTC. Amino acid sequence: CASSYSPDTQRNNEQFF.